This TCR beta chain was found in a study of cytomegalovirus exposure and HLA in healthy donors. Study-level results: TCR beta chain V- and J-gene trimming was linked, in a later analysis, to a missense variant in DCLRE1C. A later analysis associated some 18,000 TCR beta sequences with HLA alleles at a 0.05 false discovery rate. Sequencing probably produced one cluster of sequence variants that were highly shared. Later analysis reportedly placed an Asian-associated ancestry cluster below the approximately 700-donor mean in N-insertions.

Primers: 60 Vbeta forward and 13 Jbeta reverse. Method: immunoSEQ multiplex PCR; TCRdb's copy keeps in-frame clones and lacks some. The sample contains approximately 150,000 clones, about four fifths of which appear only once. V gave up 1 base and J gave up 5 bases; unmatched junction bases: 7. Germline loops: CDR1 MGHRA, CDR2 YSYEKL. The CDR3 has 16 residues. Concerning this clone: Its target is unknown.

This TCR was recovered from a male donor in good health and CMV-seropositive. Material: PBMCs. The chain employs TRBV4-1 and TRBJ2-2; 7 nucleotides agree with TRBD1. CDR3 region: CASSQVRGLRTGELFF. The CDR3 DNA reads as TGCGCCAGCAGCCAAGTAAGGGGGCTAAGGACCGGGGAGCTGTTTTTT.